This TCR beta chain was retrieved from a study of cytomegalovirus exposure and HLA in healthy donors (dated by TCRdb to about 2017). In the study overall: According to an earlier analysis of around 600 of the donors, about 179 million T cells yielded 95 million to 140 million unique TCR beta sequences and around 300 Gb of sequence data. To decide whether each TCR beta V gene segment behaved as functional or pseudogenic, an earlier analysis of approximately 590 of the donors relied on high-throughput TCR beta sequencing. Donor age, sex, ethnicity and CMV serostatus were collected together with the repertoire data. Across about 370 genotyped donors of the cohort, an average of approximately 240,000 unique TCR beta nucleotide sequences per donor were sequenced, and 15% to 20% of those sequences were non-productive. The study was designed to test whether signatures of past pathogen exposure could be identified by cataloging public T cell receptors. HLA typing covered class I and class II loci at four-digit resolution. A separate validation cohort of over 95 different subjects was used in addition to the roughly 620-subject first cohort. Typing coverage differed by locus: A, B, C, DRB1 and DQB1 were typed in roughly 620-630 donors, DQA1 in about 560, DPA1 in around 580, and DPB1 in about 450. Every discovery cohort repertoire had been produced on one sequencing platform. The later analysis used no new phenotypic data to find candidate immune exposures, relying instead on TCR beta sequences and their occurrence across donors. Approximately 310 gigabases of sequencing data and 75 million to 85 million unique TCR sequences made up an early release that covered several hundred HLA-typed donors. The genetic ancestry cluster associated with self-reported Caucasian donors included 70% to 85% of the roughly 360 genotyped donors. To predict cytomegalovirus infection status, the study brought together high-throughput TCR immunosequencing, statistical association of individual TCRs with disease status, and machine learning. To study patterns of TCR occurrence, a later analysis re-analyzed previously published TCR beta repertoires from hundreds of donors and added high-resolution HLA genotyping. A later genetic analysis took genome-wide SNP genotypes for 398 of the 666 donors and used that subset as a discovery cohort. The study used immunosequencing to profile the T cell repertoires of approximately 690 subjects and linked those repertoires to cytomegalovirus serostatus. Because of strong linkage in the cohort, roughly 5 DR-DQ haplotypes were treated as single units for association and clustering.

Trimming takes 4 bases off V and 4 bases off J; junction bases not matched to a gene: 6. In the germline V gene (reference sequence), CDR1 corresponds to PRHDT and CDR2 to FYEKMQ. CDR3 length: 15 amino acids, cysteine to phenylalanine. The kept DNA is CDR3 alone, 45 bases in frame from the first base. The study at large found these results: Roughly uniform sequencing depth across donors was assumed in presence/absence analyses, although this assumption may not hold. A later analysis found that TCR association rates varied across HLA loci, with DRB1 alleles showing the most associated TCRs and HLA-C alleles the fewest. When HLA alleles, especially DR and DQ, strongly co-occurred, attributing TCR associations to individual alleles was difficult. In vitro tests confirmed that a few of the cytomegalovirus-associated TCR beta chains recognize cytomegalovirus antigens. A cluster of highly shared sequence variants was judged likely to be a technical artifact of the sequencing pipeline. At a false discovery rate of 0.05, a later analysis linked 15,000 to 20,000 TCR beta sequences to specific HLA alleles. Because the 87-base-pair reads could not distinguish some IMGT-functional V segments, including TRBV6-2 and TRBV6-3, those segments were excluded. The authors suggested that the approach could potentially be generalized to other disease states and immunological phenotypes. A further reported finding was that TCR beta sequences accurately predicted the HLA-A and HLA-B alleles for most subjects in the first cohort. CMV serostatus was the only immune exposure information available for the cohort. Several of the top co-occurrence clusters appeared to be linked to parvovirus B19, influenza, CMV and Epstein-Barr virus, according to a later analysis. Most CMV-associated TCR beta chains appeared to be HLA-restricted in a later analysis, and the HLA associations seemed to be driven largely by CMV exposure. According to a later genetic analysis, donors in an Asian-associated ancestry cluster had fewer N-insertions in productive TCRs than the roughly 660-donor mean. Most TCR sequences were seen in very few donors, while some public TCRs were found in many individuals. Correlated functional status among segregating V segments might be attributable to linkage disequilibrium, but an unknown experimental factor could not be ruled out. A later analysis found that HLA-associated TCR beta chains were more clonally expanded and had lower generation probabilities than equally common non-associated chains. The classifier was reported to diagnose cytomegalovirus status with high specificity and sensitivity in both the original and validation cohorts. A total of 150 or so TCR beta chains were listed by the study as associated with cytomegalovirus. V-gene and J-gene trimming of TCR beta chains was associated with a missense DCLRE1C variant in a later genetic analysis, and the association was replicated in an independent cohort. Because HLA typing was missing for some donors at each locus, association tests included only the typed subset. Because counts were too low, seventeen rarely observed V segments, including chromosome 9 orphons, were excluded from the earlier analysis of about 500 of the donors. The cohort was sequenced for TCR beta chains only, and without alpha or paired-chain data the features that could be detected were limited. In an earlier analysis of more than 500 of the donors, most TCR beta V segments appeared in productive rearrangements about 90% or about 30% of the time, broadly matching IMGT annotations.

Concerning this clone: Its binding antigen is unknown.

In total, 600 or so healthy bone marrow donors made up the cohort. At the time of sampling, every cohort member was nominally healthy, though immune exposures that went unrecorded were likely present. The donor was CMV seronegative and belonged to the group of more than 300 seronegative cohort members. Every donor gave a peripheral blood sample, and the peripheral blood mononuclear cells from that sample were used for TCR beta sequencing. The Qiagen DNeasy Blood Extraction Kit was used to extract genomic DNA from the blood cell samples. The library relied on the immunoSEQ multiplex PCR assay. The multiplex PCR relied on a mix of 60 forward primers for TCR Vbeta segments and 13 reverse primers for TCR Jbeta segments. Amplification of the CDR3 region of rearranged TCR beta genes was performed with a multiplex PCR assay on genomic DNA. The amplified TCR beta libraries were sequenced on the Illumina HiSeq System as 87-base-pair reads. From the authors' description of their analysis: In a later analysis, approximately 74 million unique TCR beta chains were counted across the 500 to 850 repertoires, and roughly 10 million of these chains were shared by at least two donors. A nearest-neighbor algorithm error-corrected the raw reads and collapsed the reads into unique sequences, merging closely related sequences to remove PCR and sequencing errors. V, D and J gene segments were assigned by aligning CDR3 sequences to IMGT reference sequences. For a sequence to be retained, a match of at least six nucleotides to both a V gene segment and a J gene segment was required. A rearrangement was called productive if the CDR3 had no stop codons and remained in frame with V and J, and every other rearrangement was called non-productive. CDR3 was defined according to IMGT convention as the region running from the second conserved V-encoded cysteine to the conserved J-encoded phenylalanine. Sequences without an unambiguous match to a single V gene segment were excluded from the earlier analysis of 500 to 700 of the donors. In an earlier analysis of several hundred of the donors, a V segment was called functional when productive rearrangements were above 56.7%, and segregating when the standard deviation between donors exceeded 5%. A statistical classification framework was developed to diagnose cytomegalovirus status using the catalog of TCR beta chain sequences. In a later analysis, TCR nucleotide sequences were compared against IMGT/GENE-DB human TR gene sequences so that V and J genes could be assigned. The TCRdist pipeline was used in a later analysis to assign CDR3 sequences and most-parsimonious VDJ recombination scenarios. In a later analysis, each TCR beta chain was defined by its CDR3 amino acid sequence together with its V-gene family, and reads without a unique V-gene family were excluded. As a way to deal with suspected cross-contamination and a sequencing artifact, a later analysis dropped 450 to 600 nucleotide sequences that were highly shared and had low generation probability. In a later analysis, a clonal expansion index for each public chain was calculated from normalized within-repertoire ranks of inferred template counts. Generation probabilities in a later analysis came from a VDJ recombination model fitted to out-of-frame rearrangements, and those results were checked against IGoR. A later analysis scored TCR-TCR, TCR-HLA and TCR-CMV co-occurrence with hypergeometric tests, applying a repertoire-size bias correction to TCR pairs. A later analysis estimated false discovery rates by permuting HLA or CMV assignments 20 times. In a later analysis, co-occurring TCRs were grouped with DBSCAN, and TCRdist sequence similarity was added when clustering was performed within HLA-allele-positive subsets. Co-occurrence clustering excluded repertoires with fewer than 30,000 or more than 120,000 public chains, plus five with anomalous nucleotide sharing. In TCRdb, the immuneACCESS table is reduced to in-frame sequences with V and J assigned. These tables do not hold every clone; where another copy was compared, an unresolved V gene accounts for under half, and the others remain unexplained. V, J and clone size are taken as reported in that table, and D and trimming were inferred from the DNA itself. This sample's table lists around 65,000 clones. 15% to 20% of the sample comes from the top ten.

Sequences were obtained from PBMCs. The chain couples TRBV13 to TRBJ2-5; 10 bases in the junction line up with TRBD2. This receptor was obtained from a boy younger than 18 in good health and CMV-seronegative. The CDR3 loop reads CASSSRAGGSETQYF. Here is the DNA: TGTGCCAGCAGCTCGAGAGCGGGAGGGTCAGAGACCCAGTACTTC.